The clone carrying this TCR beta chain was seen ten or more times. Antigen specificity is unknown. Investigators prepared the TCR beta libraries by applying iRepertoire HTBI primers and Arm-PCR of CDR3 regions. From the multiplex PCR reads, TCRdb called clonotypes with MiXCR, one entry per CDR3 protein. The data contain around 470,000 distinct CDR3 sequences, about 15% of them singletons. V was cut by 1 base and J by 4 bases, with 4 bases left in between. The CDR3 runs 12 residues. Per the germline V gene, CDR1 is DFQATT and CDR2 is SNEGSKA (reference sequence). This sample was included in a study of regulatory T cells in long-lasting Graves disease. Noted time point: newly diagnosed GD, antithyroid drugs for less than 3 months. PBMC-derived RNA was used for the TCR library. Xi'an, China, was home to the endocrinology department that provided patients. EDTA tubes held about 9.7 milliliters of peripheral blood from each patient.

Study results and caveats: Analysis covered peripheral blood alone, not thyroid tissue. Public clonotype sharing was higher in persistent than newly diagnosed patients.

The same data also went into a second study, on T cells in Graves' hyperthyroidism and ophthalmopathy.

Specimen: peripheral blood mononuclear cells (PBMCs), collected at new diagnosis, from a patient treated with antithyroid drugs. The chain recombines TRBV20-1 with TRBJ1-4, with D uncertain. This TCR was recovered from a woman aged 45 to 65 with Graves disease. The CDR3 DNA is TGCAGTGCTAGAGGGATTAATGAAAAACTGTTTTTT. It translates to CSARGINEKLFF.